These 5 T cell receptor beta chains were all obtained from the same sample, sequenced in a study of beta chain features in type 1 diabetes. Overall study findings and caveats: Moderate yet significant TCRB CDR3 shortening was seen in Type 1 diabetes patients in all four CD4+ subsets.

cDNA synthesis used the whole RNA isolate, giving expressed TCRB sequences. TCRdb's table, derived via immunoSEQ multiplex PCR, lists solely in-frame clones and lacks some. The sample lists 300,000 or so clones, over 7% occurring once. These TCRs' antigens remain unknown. Sequencing was done on a sample of central memory CD4+ T cells from blood. These receptors all come from a man aged 25 to 40 with type 1 diabetes.

The chain couples TRBV7-8 to TRBJ1-4, with 7 bases that match TRBD1. The CDR3 is 13 amino acids. Trimming removed 5 bases from V and 11 bases from J; junction bases left unmatched: 8. Per the germline V gene, CDR1 is SGHVS and CDR2 is FQNEAQ. The chain's CDR3 is CASSLTGTGKLFF. DNA for the CDR3: TGTGCCAGCAGCCTGACAGGGACCGGGAAACTGTTTTTT.

This clone was seen once. The chain is built from TRBV6-5 and TRBJ1-2, with TRBD1 matching over 7 bases. With 5 bases clipped from V and 7 bases from J, the junction kept 7 bases outside the gene matches. The CDR3 extends over 13 amino acids. CDR1 and CDR2 (germline): MNHEY, SVGAGI. The CDR3, as DNA: TGTGCCAGCAGTACCCAGGGGGATACTGGCTACACCTTC. Encoded protein: CASSTQGDTGYTF.

V gene TRBV7-9 combines with J gene TRBJ1-4; tentative D call: TRBD1 (6 bases). With 3 bases removed from V and 5 bases from J, the gap between germline ends came to 10 bases. Looked up from germline, CDR1 is SEHNR and CDR2 is FQNEAQ (reference sequence). The CDR3 totals 14 residues. The CDR3, as DNA: TGTGCCAGCAGCTTGCAGGGGAGGAATGAAAAACTGTTTTTT. Translation: CASSLQGRNEKLFF.

The table lists this clone with a few counts. The gene calls are TRBV7-2 and TRBJ2-3; D may be TRBD1 (5 bases). The CDR3 runs 12 residues. V was cut by 2 bases and J by 10 bases, with 10 bases left in between. Germline assignment: CDR1 SGHTA and CDR2 FQGNSA. The CDR3 nucleotides are TGTGCCAGCAGCTTATATGACAGACCGCAGTATTTT. Its protein product is CASSLYDRPQYF.

The table lists this clone with a few counts. The V and J genes are TRBV2 and TRBJ2-4; possible D gene TRBD2, 5 bases. V was pared by 6 bases and J by 9 bases, with 12 bases between. The germline gives CDR1 SNHLY, CDR2 FYNNEI. This CDR3 has 12 residues. The chain's CDR3 is CASRIEGGIQYF. In DNA form, the CDR3 reads TGTGCCAGCAGGATAGAGGGCGGCATTCAGTACTTC.